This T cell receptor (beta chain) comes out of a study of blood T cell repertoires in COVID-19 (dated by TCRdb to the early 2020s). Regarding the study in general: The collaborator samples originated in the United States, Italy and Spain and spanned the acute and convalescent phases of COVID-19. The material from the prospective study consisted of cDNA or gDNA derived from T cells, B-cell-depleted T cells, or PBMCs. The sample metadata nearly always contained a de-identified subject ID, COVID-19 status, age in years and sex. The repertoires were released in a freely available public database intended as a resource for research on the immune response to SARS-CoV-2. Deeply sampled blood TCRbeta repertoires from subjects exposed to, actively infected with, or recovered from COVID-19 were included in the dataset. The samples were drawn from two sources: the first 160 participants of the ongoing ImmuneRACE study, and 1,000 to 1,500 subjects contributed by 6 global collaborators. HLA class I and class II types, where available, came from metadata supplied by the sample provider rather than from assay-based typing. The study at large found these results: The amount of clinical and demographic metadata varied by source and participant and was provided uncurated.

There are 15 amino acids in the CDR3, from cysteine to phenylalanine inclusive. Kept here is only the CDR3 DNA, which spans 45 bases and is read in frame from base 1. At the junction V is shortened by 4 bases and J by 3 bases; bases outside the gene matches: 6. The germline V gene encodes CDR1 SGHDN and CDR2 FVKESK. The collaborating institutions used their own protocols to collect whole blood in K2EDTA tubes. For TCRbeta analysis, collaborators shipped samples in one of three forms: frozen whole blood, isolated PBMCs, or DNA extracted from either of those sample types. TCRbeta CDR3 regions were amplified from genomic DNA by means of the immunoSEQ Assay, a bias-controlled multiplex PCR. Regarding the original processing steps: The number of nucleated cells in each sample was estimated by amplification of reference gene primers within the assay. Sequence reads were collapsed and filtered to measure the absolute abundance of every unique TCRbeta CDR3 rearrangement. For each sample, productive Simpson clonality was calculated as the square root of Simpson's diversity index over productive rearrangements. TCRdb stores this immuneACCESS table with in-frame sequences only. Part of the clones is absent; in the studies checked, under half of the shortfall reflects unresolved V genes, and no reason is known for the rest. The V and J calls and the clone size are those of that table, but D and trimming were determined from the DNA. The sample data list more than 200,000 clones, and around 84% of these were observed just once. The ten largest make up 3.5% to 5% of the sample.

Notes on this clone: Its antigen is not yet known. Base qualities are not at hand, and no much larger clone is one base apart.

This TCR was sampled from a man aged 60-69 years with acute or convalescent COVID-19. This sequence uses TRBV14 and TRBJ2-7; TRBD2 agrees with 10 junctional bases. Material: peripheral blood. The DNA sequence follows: TGTGCCAGCAGCCCACGACTAGCGGGTAACTACGAGCAGTACTTC. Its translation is CASSPRLAGNYEQYF.